The 5 T cell receptor beta chains in this list originate from one sample, sequenced in a study of CXCR3-negative and CXCR3-positive naive CD8 T cells. Study findings and constraints: Naive cells with CXCR3 showed TRB CDR3s that were more hydrophobic than those in CXCR3-negative naive cells.

UMI-labeled TRB cDNA libraries were prepared by 5' RACE. TCRdb derives one entry per CDR3 protein from the 5' RACE reads, leaving out DNA. This repertoire includes 140,000 to 150,000 distinct CDR3 sequences. These TCRs are of unknown antigen specificity. Sample: naive CXCR3+ CD8+ T cells from blood. Subset in this sample: CD45RO-CCR7+CD27+CD95- naive CD8+ T cells expressing CXCR3 (TNR3+). The receptors here all came from a human donor in good health. Some clones in this sample may be carry-over from other donors' samples.

The chain joins TRBV6-5 to TRBJ2-3; the D call from TCRdb, TRBD2, cannot be confirmed without DNA. CDR1 and CDR2 from the germline V gene are MNHEY and SVGAGI. There are 17 residues in the CDR3. The CDR3 spells CASSYSSGRPYTDTQYF.

The chain combines TRBV19 with TRBJ2-5; checking the TCRdb D call of TRBD1 is not possible without DNA. Germline V lookup: CDR1 LNHDA, CDR2 SQIVND (reference sequence). The CDR3 has 15 amino acids. The CDR3 region is CASSIAGRNQETQYF. The entire variable domain, with the rest obtained from reference TRBV19 and TRBJ2-5, is as follows: DGGITQSPKYLFRKEGQNVTLSCEQNLNHDAMYWYRQDPGQGLRLIYYSQIVNDFQKGDIAEGYSVSREKKESFPLTVTSAQKNPTAFYLCASSIAGRNQETQYFGPGTRLLVL.

The rearrangement joins TRBV28 to TRBJ2-3; TCRdb designates TRBD2, a call that cannot be tested without DNA. From germline, CDR1 is MDHEN and CDR2 SYDVKM. The CDR3 is 15 amino acids. This CDR3 is CASSSRGGGPDTQYF.

The chain has TRBV2 and TRBJ2-7; TCRdb designates TRBD2, a call that cannot be tested without DNA. Germline CDR1 SNHLY, CDR2 FYNNEI. This CDR3 has 14 residues. CDR3 in amino acids: CASTPGLAGFEQYF.

V usage is TRBV29-1 and J usage is TRBJ1-4; TCRdb's D call of TRBD1 is untestable without DNA. Germline assignment: CDR1 SQVTM and CDR2 ANQGSEA. The CDR3 consists of 15 residues. CDR3 residues: CSVPLDGGSNEKLFF.